This note documents a single T cell receptor beta chain sequence. Antigen: not known. The data belong to a study of vaccination effects on CD4 cells after COVID-19. Findings of the study overall: New vaccine-induced clones made up most post-vaccine spike-reactive clones in convalescents. Marked clonal contraction of both clone types appeared late after vaccination.

Sequenced by immunoSEQ multiplex PCR; TCRdb stores in-frame clones only, minus some. Among around 50,000 clones listed, around three quarters were seen once. At the end of around eleven days of culture, CD4+ T cells were isolated. The person acquired a PCR-confirmed SARS-CoV-2 infection between March and December 2020. The vaccine given was either BNT162b2 or mRNA-1273, in two doses. The receptor comes from a human donor who had a prior SARS-CoV-2 infection. The starting material was CD4+ T cells from PBMCs cultured without peptide, obtained after COVID-19 vaccination.

This chain's CDR3 is CASNADREETQYF. In DNA, the CDR3 is TGTGCCAGCAATGCGGACAGGGAAGAGACCCAGTACTTC. This chain links TRBV2 with TRBJ2-5; the match to TRBD1 covers 8 bases. CDR3 length: 13 residues. V lost 7 bases and J lost 3; bases outside the gene matches: 4. Germline loops: CDR1 SNHLY, CDR2 FYNNEI.